These T cell receptor beta chains were read from a single sample in a study of response to subunit inactivated influenza vaccine. Via MiXCR, TCRdb re-called the RT-PCR reads, giving one row per CDR3 protein. The profile shows 500,000 to 650,000 distinct CDR3 sequences, approximately 7.6% of them singletons. Source: PBMCs from blood, taken less than 25 months after vaccination. The receptor set was obtained from a man aged 50 to 69 who received an inactivated influenza vaccine. Both conserved end residues are part of each CDR3. D genes are given only for firm matches. The size entry is marked missing in some rows and otherwise reads once, few, many or a size class.

J gene | V gene | D gene | clone size | CDR3 DNA | CDR3 protein
TRBJ2-1 | TRBV20-1 | TRBD2 | NA | TGCAGTGCGCATACTAGCGGGCGATACAATGAGCAGTTCTTC | CSAHTSGRYNEQFF
TRBJ1-5 | TRBV20-1 | NA | NA | TGCAGTGCTAGAGAAGGCTTAAGGACGGGGAGAAGACCGCCCCAGCATTTT | CSAREGLRTGRRPPQHF
TRBJ2-1 | TRBV12-3/TRBV12-4 | TRBD2 | many | TGTGCCAGCAGGGGGACTAGCGGGCCCTACAATGAGCAGTTCTTC | CASRGTSGPYNEQFF
TRBJ2-2 | TRBV7-2 | TRBD1 | NA | TGTGCCAGCAGCTTCCGGGACAGGGGGCGAAACACCGGGGAGCTGTTTTTT | CASSFRDRGRNTGELFF
TRBJ2-1 | TRBV9 | TRBD1 | few | TGTGCCAGCAGCGTAGGCCCCCAGGGGGCAGGGGGTGAGCAGTTCTTC | CASSVGPQGAGGEQFF
TRBJ1-2 | TRBV5-6 | TRBD1 | NA | TGTGCCAGCAGCTTTGGGACAGTGGACAACTATGGCTACACCTTC | CASSFGTVDNYGYTF
TRBJ1-4 | TRBV15 | NA | NA | TGTGCCACCAGCAGAGATTCGCGGGGGCGGCATGAAAAACTGTTTTTT | CATSRDSRGRHEKLFF
TRBJ2-4 | TRBV5-1 | TRBD1 | many | TGCGCCAGCAGCGCACAGACGACAGGGATAAACATTCAGTACTTC | CASSAQTTGINIQYF
TRBJ1-5 | TRBV20-1 | TRBD1 | NA | TGCAGTGCTAGAGATCTGAGGGACAGTGCAGGCAATCAGCCCCAGCATTTT | CSARDLRDSAGNQPQHF
TRBJ2-3 | TRBV20-1 | NA | few | TGCAGTGCTATATCGGGACGCAGCACAGATACGCAGTATTTT | CSAISGRSTDTQYF
TRBJ2-7 | TRBV20-1 | TRBD2 | many | TGCAGTGCTAGGTCGACTAGCGGTTCCTACGAGCAGTACTTC | CSARSTSGSYEQYF
TRBJ2-7 | TRBV7-9 | TRBD2 | many | TGTGCCAGCAACCCAGGACTAGCTCGCTACGAGCAGTACTTC | CASNPGLARYEQYF
TRBJ2-6 | TRBV15 | NA | few | TGTGCCACCAGGAAGAGGGGCGACGGGGCCAACGTCCTGACTTTC | CATRKRGDGANVLTF
TRBJ1-5 | TRBV12-3/TRBV12-4 | NA | many | TGTGCCAGCACCTCGTCACAGGGTGGCAATCAGCCCCAGCATTTT | CASTSSQGGNQPQHF